The clone carrying this T cell receptor (beta chain) has just a few counts. The target antigen is unknown. This record comes from a study of regulatory T cells in long-lasting Graves disease. The overall study: Graves' patients diagnosed newly had used antithyroid drugs under 3 months. General study results and limits: Researchers examined only peripheral blood and not thyroid tissue.

J lost 1 base, V lost 1 base, and 19 bases had no gene match. Germline-derived CDR1 and CDR2 are SGHTA and FQGTGA. The CDR3 extends over 22 amino acids. Arm-PCR of CDR3 regions with iRepertoire HTBI primers generated TCR beta libraries. Original processing methods: The samples included around 65 TRBV and 14 TRBJ segments. MiXCR was run by TCRdb on the multiplex PCR reads, yielding one entry per CDR3 protein. TCRdb's processing, not the authors', yielded these V and J calls. The data show about 620,000 distinct CDR3 sequences, approximately 15% seen once. Time point defined: newly diagnosed GD, antithyroid drugs for less than 3 months. RNA extracted from PBMCs served as the sequencing template. The same sample was also studied in work on T cells in Graves' hyperthyroidism and ophthalmopathy.

The V call is TRBV7-3, the J call TRBJ2-3; 11 bases match TRBD2. The clonotype was recovered from a woman younger than 45 with Graves disease. Sequenced here: peripheral blood mononuclear cells (PBMCs), sampled at new diagnosis, from a patient treated with antithyroid drugs. The CDR3 nucleotides read TGTGCCAGCAGCTTAAAGGCCCTCGGTACTAGCGGGAGATGGTCGGGCACAGATACGCAGTATTTT. It encodes CASSLKALGTSGRWSGTDTQYF.